These 18 T cell receptor beta chains were all obtained from the same sample, sequenced in a study of cytomegalovirus exposure and HLA in healthy donors. The assay was immunoSEQ multiplex PCR, and TCRdb's table has in-frame clones only and misses some. The sample lists over 200,000 clones, around nine tenths occurring once. The sample comprised PBMCs. These receptors came from a woman aged 18-29 years in good health and CMV-seronegative.

The chain carries TRBV10-3 and TRBJ1-2, with 10 bases that match TRBD1. CDR1 and CDR2 from the germline V gene are ENHRY and SYGVKD. V shed 6 bases and J 8 bases; nucleotides not matched to a gene: 6. The CDR3 covers 13 residues. The CDR3 coding sequence is TGTGCCATCAGGATGGGACAGGGGAACGGCTACACCTTC. The encoded protein is CAIRMGQGNGYTF.

This sequence joins TRBV28 and TRBJ1-5, with 7 bases that match TRBD1. Germline-derived CDR1 and CDR2 are MDHEN and SYDVKM. J lost 6 bases, V lost 8 bases, and 10 bases had no gene match. The CDR3 totals 14 residues. The CDR3 region is CASSSHQGGQPQHF. The CDR3 region has the DNA TGTGCCAGCTCGTCGCACCAGGGGGGTCAGCCCCAGCATTTT. Filled out from reference TRBV28 and TRBJ1-5, the complete variable domain reads DVKVTQSSRYLVKRTGEKVFLECVQDMDHENMFWYRQDPGLGLRLIYFSYDVKMKEKGDIPEGYSVSREKKERFSLILESASTNQTSMYLCASSSHQGGQPQHFGDGTRLSIL.

The rearrangement joins TRBV6-4 to TRBJ2-1, with TRBD2 matching over 12 bases. The CDR3 contains 20 residues. Germline CDR1 reads MRHNA; CDR2 reads SNTAGT. V lost 5 bases to trimming and J lost 0 bases; unmatched junction nucleotides: 14. The CDR3 bases are TGTGCCAGCAGTAAAACTACGGGACTAGCGGGCCAGAGCTCCTACAATGAGCAGTTCTTC. Translating gives CASSKTTGLAGQSSYNEQFF.

V is TRBV19 and J is TRBJ2-2; 7 nucleotides match TRBD2. CDR1 is LNHDA, CDR2 SQIVND, per germline (reference sequence). This CDR3 is 16 amino acids long. V lost 6 bases, J lost 5 bases, and 12 bases stayed unmatched. The CDR3 bases are TGTGCCAGTAGCCTCTACTGGCTAGCGGAGACCGGGGAGCTGTTTTTT. Translated: CASSLYWLAETGELFF.

The CDR3 loop reads CASSQTTPDRVQVYEQYF. CDR3 sequence (DNA): TGTGCCAGCAGCCAAACTACCCCCGACAGGGTTCAGGTCTACGAGCAGTACTTC. The chain uses TRBV11-2 and TRBJ2-7, with 7 bases matching TRBD1. The CDR3 extends over 18 amino acids. Germline CDR1 reads SGHAT; CDR2 reads FQNNGV. The trim removed 5 bases at V and 3 bases at J, leaving 19 bases unmatched.

The chain recombines TRBV27 with TRBJ1-1; 9 nucleotides line up with TRBD1. Unmatched junction bases numbered 26, after V lost 5 bases and J lost 7 bases. The CDR3 extends over 20 amino acids. CDR1 and CDR2 (germline): MNHEY, SMNVEV (reference sequence). The CDR3: CASSERQPGQGSWRIGEAFF. The CDR3 DNA reads as TGTGCCAGCAGTGAAAGACAACCGGGACAGGGCTCCTGGAGGATCGGTGAAGCTTTCTTT.

V is TRBV2 and J is TRBJ2-1; 12 bases match TRBD2. V lost 3 bases and J lost 6; bases outside the gene matches: 6. This CDR3 is built from 16 residues. Germline-derived CDR1 and CDR2 are SNHLY and FYNNEI. CDR3 bases: TGTGCCAGCAGTGATCTAGCGGGAGGGCGTAGCAATGAGCAGTTCTTC. This sequence encodes CASSDLAGGRSNEQFF.

The V gene is TRBV5-1, the J gene TRBJ2-5; weak D call: TRBD1 (6 bases). Between the trimmed V and J ends, which lost 4 bases and 5 bases, there was a span of 15 bases. CDR3 size: 14 residues. Germline CDR1 SGHRS, CDR2 YFSETQ. CDR3 bases: TGCGCCAGCAGCAGCAAAGGACAGCTGGAGACCCAGTACTTC. It encodes CASSSKGQLETQYF.

The chain uses TRBV6-4 and TRBJ2-7; 12 bases map to TRBD2. Germline CDR1 is MRHNA and CDR2 is SNTAGT. CDR3 size: 15 residues. V trimming: 5 bases; J trimming: 2 bases; junction bases outside the gene matches: 4. The CDR3 bases are TGTGCCAGCAGTTCTCCTAGCGGGAGGGCCTACGAGCAGTACTTC. Translation: CASSSPSGRAYEQYF.

The chain joins TRBV19 to TRBJ2-2; 7 bases map to TRBD2. The CDR3 spans 16 residues. V gave up 3 bases and J gave up 3 bases; unmatched junction bases: 7. Germline CDR1 reads LNHDA; CDR2 reads SQIVND (reference sequence). CDR3: CASSIGRESYTGELFF. The CDR3 nucleotides are TGTGCCAGTAGTATTGGGCGGGAGAGCTACACCGGGGAGCTGTTTTTT.

This clone was detected a few times. The rearrangement uses TRBV16 and TRBJ2-7; D gene unclear. V shed 2 bases and J shed 2 bases, with 16 bases lying between them. This CDR3 is built from 16 residues. Germline V gives CDR1 KGHSY, CDR2 FQNENV. The CDR3: CASSQLTTHAPYEQYF. The CDR3 DNA sequence: TGTGCCAGCAGCCAACTCACGACACACGCTCCCTACGAGCAGTACTTC.

The chain employs TRBV11-2 and TRBJ2-3, with TRBD1 as a possible D gene (5 bases). With 2 bases removed from V and 6 bases from J, the gap between germline ends came to 12 bases. The CDR3 has 14 amino acids. Germline assignment: CDR1 SGHAT and CDR2 FQNNGV. CDR3 sequence: CASSLTSGSDTQYF. The CDR3 DNA follows: TGTGCCAGCAGCTTAACTTCAGGGTCGGATACGCAGTATTTT.

The J gene is TRBJ2-1, the V gene TRBV19; TRBD1 matches 12 bases. Germline CDR1 and CDR2: LNHDA and SQIVND (reference sequence). Unmatched junction bases numbered 10, after V lost 5 bases and J lost 8 bases. This CDR3 is 16 amino acids long. In nucleotides, the CDR3 is TGTGCCAGTAGTGCGGGACAGGGGGCGGGGAACTATGAGCAGTTCTTC. This encodes CASSAGQGAGNYEQFF.

The rearrangement joins TRBV30 to TRBJ1-4; perhaps TRBD1 as D (6 bases). The V end lost 3 bases, the J end lost 11 bases, and 10 bases lay between the germline ends. The CDR3 is 11 residues long. Germline CDR1 reads GTSNPN; CDR2 reads SVGIG (reference sequence). This chain's CDR3 is CAWRGGHKLFF. The CDR3 bases are TGTGCCTGGAGGGGGGGGCATAAACTGTTTTTT.

The chain combines TRBV25-1 with TRBJ2-1, with a possible D match to TRBD1 (6 bases). The germline V gene has CDR1 MGHDK and CDR2 SYGVNS. Trimming took 1 base from V and 7 from J, leaving 20 bases between them. This CDR3 contains 17 residues. DNA for the CDR3: TGTGCCAGCAGTGAATGGAGCGGACAGAGCTGGAATAATGAGCAGTTCTTC. The encoded protein is CASSEWSGQSWNNEQFF.

The chain couples TRBV6-1 to TRBJ2-2; 8 positions match TRBD1. Looked up from germline, CDR1 is MNHNS and CDR2 is SASEGT. The ends lost 7 bases at V and 6 bases at J; junction bases unmatched: 10. CDR3 size: 15 residues. For the CDR3, the DNA is TGTGCCAGCACCCTGGACAGGGTTTCGTCCGGGGAGCTGTTTTTT. This codes for CASTLDRVSSGELFF.

The chain links TRBV7-9 to TRBJ2-1, with D possibly being TRBD1 (5 bases). Germline-derived CDR1 and CDR2 are SEHNR and FQNEAQ (reference sequence). This CDR3 spans 14 amino acids. Trimming shortened V by 2 bases and J by 0 bases, and 5 bases separated the two germline ends. Written as DNA, the CDR3 is TGTGCCAGCAGCTTAAGGGGCTCCTACAATGAGCAGTTCTTC. Its protein product is CASSLRGSYNEQFF.

The chain carries TRBV18 and TRBJ2-7; TRBD1 matches 7 bases. CDR1 is KGHSH, CDR2 LQKENI, per germline. V trimming: 4 bases; J trimming: 0 bases; junction bases outside the gene matches: 3. This CDR3 comprises 14 residues. The CDR3 nucleotides read TGTGCCAGCTCACGACAGGGCAACTCCTACGAGCAGTACTTC. It yields the protein CASSRQGNSYEQYF. Filled out from reference TRBV18 and TRBJ2-7, the complete variable domain reads NAGVMQNPRHLVRRRGQEARLRCSPMKGHSHVYWYRQLPEEGLKFMVYLQKENIIDESGMPKERFSAEFPKEGPSILRIQQVVRGDSAAYFCASSRQGNSYEQYFGPGTRLTVT.